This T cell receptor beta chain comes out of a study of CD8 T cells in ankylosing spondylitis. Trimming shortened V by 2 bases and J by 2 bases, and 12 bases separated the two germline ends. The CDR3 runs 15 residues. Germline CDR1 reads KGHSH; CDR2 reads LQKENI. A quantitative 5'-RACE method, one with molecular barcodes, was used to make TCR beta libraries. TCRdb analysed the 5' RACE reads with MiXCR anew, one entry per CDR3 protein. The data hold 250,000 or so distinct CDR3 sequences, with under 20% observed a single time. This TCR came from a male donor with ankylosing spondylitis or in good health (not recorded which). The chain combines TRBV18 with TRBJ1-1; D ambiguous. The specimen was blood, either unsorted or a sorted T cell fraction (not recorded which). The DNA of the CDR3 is TGTGCCAGCTCACCAGCGGCAGACGAAAACACTGAAGCTTTCTTT. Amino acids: CASSPAADENTEAFF.